This T cell receptor (beta chain) was retrieved from a study of cytomegalovirus exposure and HLA in healthy donors. Background on the study: Unique TCRs from HLA-typed donors, around 79 million of them, were held in an early data release. General study findings and limits: Trimming of TCR beta V- and J-genes showed a link, identified in a later analysis, to a missense DCLRE1C variant. The study designated about 160 TCR beta chains cytomegalovirus-associated.

The J segment lost 6 bases and the V segment lost 0 bases, leaving 4 bases of the junction unmatched. From germline, CDR1 is SEHNR and CDR2 FQNEAQ (reference sequence). The CDR3 is 15 amino acids. Points on this clone: Its antigen remains unknown.

This PCR relied on a set of 60 Vbeta primers and 13 Jbeta primers. Some clones are missing from TCRdb's copy, which holds only in-frame ones; the method was immunoSEQ multiplex PCR. There are about 88,000 clones in the sample; just under 90% occur only once, and about 2.5% lies in the top ten. The sequenced sample consisted of PBMCs. V is TRBV7-9 and J is TRBJ2-1, with TRBD2 matching over 8 bases. This clonotype was obtained from a man between 18 and 35 years old in good health and CMV-seronegative. Here the CDR3 reads CASSLATSGVNEQFF. CDR3 bases: TGTGCCAGCAGCTTAGCTACTAGCGGTGTCAATGAGCAGTTCTTC.